The sequence of this TCR beta chain was determined in a study of CD8 T cells in Susac syndrome. Healthy donors formed controls matched for age and sex. Purification of the CD8+ and CD4+ T cells relied on negative isolation, and TEMRA cells underwent FACS enrichment. Regarding this clonotype: Its antigen is currently unknown.

The authors reverse transcribed roughly 0.5 to 1 ug RNA with random hexamers. The immunoSEQ assay covered 54 Vbeta and 13 Jbeta segments for CDR3. TCRdb re-called the immunoSEQ multiplex PCR reads through MiXCR, storing one row per CDR3 protein. The repertoire consists of about 120,000 distinct CDR3 sequences, with 94% occurring once and the leading ten covering around 0.1%. Study conclusions and caveats: The study's TCR sequencing and HLA analysis covered a relatively small number of individuals, and the study acknowledged this.

Germline V lookup: CDR1 MGHDK, CDR2 SYGVNS. The germline V and J ends were trimmed by 2 bases and 2 bases, with 7 bases remaining between them. The CDR3 is made up of 13 amino acids. The TCR sequence derives from a human donor in good health. Specimen: CD4+ T cells from PBMCs. The J gene is TRBJ2-7, the V gene TRBV25-1, with a possible D match to TRBD1 (5 bases). CDR3 coding DNA: TGTGCCAGCAGTGAAGGCAGGGCCTACGAGCAGTACTTC. Protein product: CASSEGRAYEQYF.